These 5 T cell receptor beta chains came from one sample sequenced in a study of CD8+CD57+ T cells in acquired aplastic anemia. TCR beta VDJ combinations and CDR3 sequences were profiled from genomic DNA. One entry per CDR3 protein, called by TCRdb with MiXCR from the reads. Of 150,000 to 200,000 distinct CDR3 sequences listed, about 64% are singletons. Sequenced sample: sorted CD4+, CD8+, or CD8+CD57+ T cells (not recorded which) from PBMCs. The receptors stem from a human donor with severe aplastic anemia or a healthy control (not recorded which).

This chain connects TRBV4-1 to TRBJ2-3; 9 bases line up with TRBD2. The CDR3 runs to 15 residues. Germline trimming cut 4 bases from V and 2 bases from J; bases unmatched to any gene: 4. Germline V CDR1 and CDR2: MGHRA, YSYEKL. In DNA form, the CDR3 reads TGCGCCAGCAGCCGCGGACTAGCGAACACAGATACGCAGTATTTT. Its translation is CASSRGLANTDTQYF.

This clonotype came up many times. The chain is built from TRBV27 and TRBJ1-1; 11 bases align to TRBD1. Looked up from germline, CDR1 is MNHEY and CDR2 is SMNVEV (reference sequence). Trimming took 5 bases from V and 4 from J; bases not matched to a gene: 3. The CDR3 is 14 residues long. The CDR3 protein is CASSDGTGGTEAFF. In DNA, the CDR3 is TGTGCCAGCAGTGACGGGACAGGGGGCACTGAAGCTTTCTTT.

The V gene is TRBV5-5, the J gene TRBJ2-7; 11 bases are a match to TRBD2. Germline CDR1 reads SGHKS; CDR2 reads YYEKEE (reference sequence). This CDR3 contains 17 residues. With 4 bases clipped from V and 1 base from J, the junction kept 10 bases outside the gene matches. CDR3 residues: CASSPVVAGGGSYEQYF. The CDR3 coding sequence is TGTGCCAGCAGCCCAGTCGTAGCGGGGGGGGGGTCCTACGAGCAGTACTTC.

This chain connects TRBV19 to TRBJ2-7, with D perhaps matching TRBD1 (6 bases). CDR1 is LNHDA, CDR2 SQIVND, per germline (reference sequence). Trimming took 2 bases from V and 5 from J, leaving 16 bases between them. This CDR3 contains 15 residues. The CDR3 spells CASSINHGGGHEQYF. The CDR3 DNA reads TGTGCCAGTAGTATAAATCATGGTGGGGGCCACGAGCAGTACTTC.

This clonotype was picked up one time. This chain uses TRBV20-1 with TRBJ2-7; tentatively, D is TRBD1 (6 bases). The CDR3 sequence is 14 residues long. Trimming took off 6 bases at V and 3 bases at J, with 18 bases between the two ends. Per the germline V gene, CDR1 is DFQATT and CDR2 is SNEGSKA (reference sequence). CDR3 loop: CSARDTGNIYEQYF. DNA of the CDR3: TGCAGTGCCAGGGATACAGGGAACATCTACGAGCAGTACTTC.